This T cell receptor (beta chain) is from a study of post-analysis software for immune sequencing data. This clonotype was found many times. cDNA libraries of TCR beta carried unique molecular identifiers. One entry per CDR3 protein results from TCRdb running MiXCR on the PCR reads. Of roughly 800,000 distinct CDR3 sequences in the sample, roughly 50% were seen once. This clonotype originated in a girl aged 10 to 17 with multiple sclerosis. The specimen sequenced was blood.

The CDR3 DNA reads TGTGCCAGCAGCGACACCGGGGGCGCCACTTACGAGCAGTACTTC. This sequence encodes CASSDTGGATYEQYF. The rearrangement uses TRBV12-1 and TRBJ2-7; the D call of TRBD1 is as the table states it, not checked on the DNA. TRBV12-1 has pseudogene status. The CDR3 contains 15 residues.